These 27 T cell receptor beta chains originate from one sample sequenced in a study of cytotoxic CD8 clonotypes in ibrutinib-treated CLL. Assay: immunoSEQ multiplex PCR; the TCRdb copy retains only in-frame clones and omits some. The data hold about 200,000 clones, with approximately 79% observed a single time. This specimen was PBMCs, taken after 12 months of ibrutinib treatment. The source of these receptors is a human donor with chronic lymphocytic leukemia.

This clone has only a few counts. The chain recombines TRBV6-5 with TRBJ2-7; D is uncertain. The CDR3 loop spans 12 amino acids. The germline gives CDR1 MNHEY, CDR2 SVGAGI. V lost 2 bases, J lost 6 bases, and 8 bases lay in between. The CDR3 reads CASSYPSTEQYF. Here the CDR3 DNA reads TGTGCCAGCAGTTACCCCAGTACCGAGCAGTACTTC.

The chain joins TRBV18 to TRBJ1-2; 9 bases map to TRBD1. Trimming cost V 3 bases and J 8 bases; bases outside gene matches: 7. Germline lookup yields CDR1 KGHSH and CDR2 LQKENI. The CDR3 is 14 residues long. The DNA for the CDR3 is TGTGCCAGCTCACCGGGGAGACAGGGGGACGGCTACACCTTC. Translated, it gives CASSPGRQGDGYTF.

The J gene is TRBJ1-5, the V gene TRBV28, with TRBD1 matching 8 bases. Germline V lookup: CDR1 MDHEN, CDR2 SYDVKM. The CDR3 is 17 amino acids. J was trimmed by 9 bases and V by 5 bases; bases with no gene match: 18. This CDR3 reads CASSPPGTGPSKRPQHF. The DNA for the CDR3 is TGTGCCAGCAGTCCCCCCGGGACAGGCCCTTCCAAGAGGCCCCAGCATTTT.

The V and J genes are TRBV10-3 and TRBJ1-6, with D perhaps matching TRBD1 (5 bases). The CDR3 has 13 amino acids. V shed 11 bases and J shed 8 bases, with 16 bases lying between them. Germline lookup yields CDR1 ENHRY and CDR2 SYGVKD. The CDR3 sequence is CAGRSQADSPLHF. The CDR3 DNA follows: TGTGCCGGGCGGTCACAGGCGGATTCACCCCTCCACTTT.

The chain couples TRBV15 to TRBJ2-1, with D perhaps matching TRBD1 or TRBD2 (7 bases each). V gave up 8 bases and J gave up 2 bases, with 16 bases separating them. CDR1 LNHNV and CDR2 YYDKDF come from the germline V gene (reference sequence). The CDR3 runs 15 residues. In nucleotides, the CDR3 is TGTGCCACCCTCCAGCGGGACAGACCCTACAATGAGCAGTTCTTC. Its protein product is CATLQRDRPYNEQFF.

This clone has more than one count but fewer than ten. The J gene is TRBJ1-4, the V gene TRBV30; 10 nucleotides line up with TRBD1. Per the germline V gene, CDR1 is GTSNPN and CDR2 is SVGIG (reference sequence). This CDR3 region has 16 residues. The trim removed 7 bases at V and 3 bases at J, leaving 11 bases unmatched. The CDR3 DNA sequence: TGTGCCTCAGAAGGGACAGGGGTAGGGGCTAATGAAAAACTGTTTTTT. This sequence encodes CASEGTGVGANEKLFF.

The chain joins TRBV18 to TRBJ1-1; D remains unclear. The V gene's germline CDR1 is KGHSH and CDR2 LQKENI. V was cut by 6 bases and J by 5 bases, with 16 bases left in between. The CDR3 is made up of 14 amino acids. The CDR3 DNA follows: TGTGCCAGCTCTCCAAGTTCGGTGGGAACTGAAGCTTTCTTT. This sequence encodes CASSPSSVGTEAFF.

The V call is TRBV5-1, the J call TRBJ2-7, with TRBD2 matching 12 bases. Germline V gives CDR1 SGHRS, CDR2 YFSETQ. The ends lost 6 bases at V and 4 bases at J; junction bases unmatched: 8. This CDR3 is 15 amino acids long. The CDR3 DNA is TGCGCCAGCATGCCCCTAGCGGGGGGGGAGTACGAGCAGTACTTC. Its translation: CASMPLAGGEYEQYF.

The chain joins TRBV5-1 to TRBJ2-4; D uncertain. CDR3 size: 13 residues. Germline V CDR1 and CDR2: SGHRS, YFSETQ. Trimming cost V 4 bases and J 6 bases, with 11 bases left between them. For the CDR3, the DNA is TGCGCCAGCAGCGTGGACCTCGGAAACATTCAGTACTTC. This gives the protein CASSVDLGNIQYF. The whole variable domain, filled in from reference TRBV5-1 and TRBJ2-4, reads KAGVTQTPRYLIKTRGQQVTLSCSPISGHRSVSWYQQTPGQGLQFLFEYFSETQRNKGNFPGRFSGRQFSNSRSEMNVSTLELGDSALYLCASSVDLGNIQYFGAGTRLSVL.

The chain is built from TRBV25-1 and TRBJ2-1; tentative D call: TRBD1 (6 bases). CDR3 size: 14 residues. The V end was cut by 4 bases, the J end by 4 bases, with 11 bases between. CDR1 is MGHDK, CDR2 SYGVNS, per germline. CDR3 sequence (DNA): TGTGCCAGCAGTGGGTCCGGGACATACAATGAGCAGTTCTTC. It encodes CASSGSGTYNEQFF.

This chain joins TRBV2 and TRBJ2-5; D possibly uses TRBD1 or TRBD2 (5 bases each). V was clipped by 6 bases and J by 4 bases, with 18 bases between them. The CDR3 length is 15 residues. The germline V gene encodes CDR1 SNHLY and CDR2 FYNNEI. DNA of the CDR3: TGTGCCAGCAGGGACCGGGACGGTTCTGGAGAGACCCAGTACTTC. The encoded protein is CASRDRDGSGETQYF.

V and J are TRBV6-1 and TRBJ2-3; TRBD2 aligns across 7 bases. Germline CDR1 and CDR2: MNHNS and SASEGT. The CDR3 spans 15 residues. The trim removed 6 bases at V and 3 bases at J, leaving 9 bases unmatched. The CDR3 sequence is CASRTNRGVTDTQYF. CDR3 coding DNA: TGTGCCAGCAGGACCAATCGGGGGGTGACAGATACGCAGTATTTT.

This clone was seen a single time. The chain recombines TRBV27 with TRBJ2-7, with D possibly TRBD2 on 7 matching bases. This CDR3 is 17 amino acids long. V lost 1 base and J 1 base, leaving 17 bases between the germline ends. The V gene's germline CDR1 is MNHEY and CDR2 SMNVEV (reference sequence). DNA for the CDR3: TGTGCCAGCAGTTTATGGATCGGCGGGGGCCCTTCCTACGAGCAGTACTTC. Translating it yields CASSLWIGGGPSYEQYF.

The chain employs TRBV9 and TRBJ2-3, with 7 bases lining up with TRBD2. J was trimmed by 1 base and V by 4 bases; bases with no gene match: 6. Looked up from germline, CDR1 is SGDLS and CDR2 is YYNGEE. The CDR3 loop spans 15 amino acids. The CDR3 is CASSPSRGGTDTQYF. In DNA, the CDR3 is TGTGCCAGCAGCCCAAGCCGGGGGGGCACAGATACGCAGTATTTT.

This rearrangement joins TRBV5-4 to TRBJ1-2, with a weak D call TRBD1 (6 bases). The CDR3 sequence is 15 residues long. V lost 0 bases, J lost 4 bases, and 13 bases lay in between. Germline V CDR1 and CDR2: SGHNT, YYREEE (reference sequence). The CDR3 is CASSLVGQNSYGYTF. In nucleotides, the CDR3 is TGTGCCAGCAGCTTGGTTGGACAGAACTCCTATGGCTACACCTTC.

This chain connects TRBV4-1 to TRBJ2-1, with a weak D call TRBD1 (6 bases). CDR1 and CDR2 from the germline V gene are MGHRA and YSYEKL. V was pared by 2 bases and J by 7 bases, with 12 bases between. CDR3 length: 14 amino acids. The DNA for the CDR3 is TGCGCCAGCAGCCAAAGAGGGGGTGTGAATGAGCAGTTCTTC. The encoded protein is CASSQRGGVNEQFF.

The CDR3 nucleotides are TGCAGCGTGGGTCGTTACAACACTGAAGCTTTCTTT. It yields the protein CSVGRYNTEAFF. V usage is TRBV29-1 and J usage is TRBJ1-1; D is unclear. Germline V gene data show CDR1 as SQVTM and CDR2 as ANQGSEA. The CDR3 has 12 residues. Trimming stripped 6 bases from V and 2 bases from J, with 10 bases between.

The chain uses TRBV6-9 and TRBJ2-7; 14 bases are shared with TRBD2. V was clipped by 4 bases and J by 5 bases; unmatched bases: 16. This CDR3 is 19 amino acids long. Germline V CDR1 and CDR2: MNHGY, SVAAGI. CDR3 region: CASSLPRTSGGPRIHEQYF. The DNA for the CDR3 is TGTGCCAGCAGTTTACCTCGGACTAGCGGGGGGCCCCGTATTCACGAGCAGTACTTC.

V usage is TRBV27 and J usage is TRBJ1-4; tentatively, D is TRBD1 (6 bases). The V end lost 3 bases, the J end lost 7 bases, and 21 bases lay between the germline ends. The CDR3 sequence is 17 residues long. The germline gives CDR1 MNHEY, CDR2 SMNVEV (reference sequence). The CDR3 sequence: CASSLGYTGAQGEKLFF. Written as DNA, the CDR3 is TGTGCCAGCAGTTTGGGGTATACGGGGGCGCAGGGTGAAAAACTGTTTTTT.

V usage is TRBV7-6 and J usage is TRBJ1-1; D gene uncertain. The V and J ends lost 5 bases and 1 base respectively, with 14 bases between them. CDR1 SGHVS and CDR2 FNYEAQ come from the germline V gene. This CDR3 has 15 residues. The CDR3: CASSPAHISNTEAFF. CDR3 DNA: TGTGCCAGCAGCCCCGCCCACATATCGAACACTGAAGCTTTCTTT.

The CDR3 reads CASSLGQGGWTGTDTQYF. The CDR3 region has the DNA TGTGCCAGCAGTTTGGGACAGGGTGGCTGGACGGGGACAGATACGCAGTATTTT. The rearrangement uses TRBV28 and TRBJ2-3, with 9 bases identical to TRBD1. CDR3 length equals 18 residues. Germline V lookup: CDR1 MDHEN, CDR2 SYDVKM. J lost 3 bases, V lost 3 bases, and 13 bases had no gene match.

There are a few counts of this clone. V gene TRBV19 combines with J gene TRBJ2-7, with 11 bases lining up with TRBD2. The CDR3 runs 15 residues. CDR1 is LNHDA, CDR2 SQIVND, per germline (reference sequence). V trimming: 5 bases; J trimming: 2 bases; junction bases outside the gene matches: 5. The CDR3, as DNA: TGTGCCAGTAGTCCTCTACTAGCGGGGGCCTACGAGCAGTACTTC. Its protein is CASSPLLAGAYEQYF.

The chain couples TRBV7-9 to TRBJ2-2; D gene uncertain. V lost 5 bases and J lost 6, with 16 bases in between. The germline V gene encodes CDR1 SEHNR and CDR2 FQNEAQ (reference sequence). CDR3 length: 15 residues. The CDR3 region is CASSPYSDGAGELFF. The CDR3 DNA follows: TGTGCCAGCAGCCCTTATTCGGACGGAGCCGGGGAGCTGTTTTTT.

This chain joins TRBV6-6 and TRBJ1-1; D remains ambiguous. V lost 6 bases, J lost 3 bases, and 14 bases lay in between. This CDR3 has 14 amino acids. Germline loops: CDR1 MNHNY, CDR2 SVGAGI (reference sequence). The CDR3 DNA reads as TGTGCCAGCAGCCTTGGGGAGAAGGACACTGAAGCTTTCTTT. Protein product: CASSLGEKDTEAFF.

The DNA of the CDR3 is TGCGCCAGCACCCGGACTCAGGTTGGGTCATCCGGGGAGCTGTTTTTT. This encodes CASTRTQVGSSGELFF. This chain links TRBV5-1 with TRBJ2-2, with D maybe TRBD2 (5 bases). Trimming removed 6 bases from V and 6 bases from J, with 21 bases in between. This CDR3 has 16 amino acids. The V gene's germline CDR1 is SGHRS and CDR2 YFSETQ.

Only one count was recorded for this clone. The genes are TRBV9 and TRBJ1-6; D not certain. The CDR3 has 15 amino acids. Deletions cut 1 base from V and 0 bases from J, with 5 bases between. CDR1 is SGDLS and CDR2 is YYNGEE in the germline V gene. CDR3 loop: CASSVSSSYNSPLHF. CDR3 sequence (DNA): TGTGCCAGCAGCGTATCCAGCTCCTATAATTCACCCCTCCACTTT. The full variable domain, its missing parts supplied by reference TRBV9 and TRBJ1-6, is DSGVTQTPKHLITATGQRVTLRCSPRSGDLSVYWYQQSLDQGLQFLIQYYNGEERAKGNILERFSAQQFPDLHSELNLSSLELGDSALYFCASSVSSSYNSPLHFGNGTRLTVT.

This chain uses TRBV5-6 with TRBJ2-2; 11 positions match TRBD2. J gave up 3 bases and V 0 bases, and 10 bases lay outside the gene matches. CDR1 and CDR2 (germline): SGHDT, YYEEEE. The CDR3 contains 19 residues. DNA for the CDR3: TGTGCCAGCAGCTTGGTGGGTGTGACTAGCGGGAAAGACACCGGGGAGCTGTTTTTT. This translates into CASSLVGVTSGKDTGELFF.